This TCR beta chain comes out of a study of cytomegalovirus exposure and HLA in healthy donors. PCR primers comprised 60 Vbeta and 13 Jbeta primers. Produced via immunoSEQ multiplex PCR; TCRdb's table is partial and in-frame only. Among 250,000 to 350,000 clones listed, roughly 89% were seen once. The source material was PBMCs. This sequence was found in a man aged 35-49 years in good health and CMV-seropositive.

CDR3 region: CASSMSTSAFYNEQFF. The CDR3 DNA is TGTGCCAGCAGCATGTCGACTAGCGCGTTCTACAATGAGCAGTTCTTC. The V gene is TRBV2, the J gene TRBJ2-1, with 8 bases identical to TRBD2. This CDR3 is built from 16 residues. Germline assignment: CDR1 SNHLY and CDR2 FYNNEI. Losses at the gene ends were 6 bases for V and 3 bases for J; bases not matched to a gene: 10.